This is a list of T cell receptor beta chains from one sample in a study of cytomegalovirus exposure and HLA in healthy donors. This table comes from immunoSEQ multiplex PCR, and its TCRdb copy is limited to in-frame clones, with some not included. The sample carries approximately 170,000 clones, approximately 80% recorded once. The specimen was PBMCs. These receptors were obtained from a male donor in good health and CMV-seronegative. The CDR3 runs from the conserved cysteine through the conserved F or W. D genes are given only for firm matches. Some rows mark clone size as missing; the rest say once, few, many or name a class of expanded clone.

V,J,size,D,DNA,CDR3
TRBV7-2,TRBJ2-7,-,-,TGTGCCAGCAGCTTAGACAGGACAAACTACGAGCAGTACTTC,CASSLDRTNYEQYF
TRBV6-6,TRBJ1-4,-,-,TGTGCCAGCAGTTACTCGAGGTTCGAAAAACTGTTTTTT,CASSYSRFEKLFF
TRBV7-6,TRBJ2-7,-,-,TGTGCCAGCAGCTTGGGACTGAGCTCCTACGAGCAGTACTTC,CASSLGLSSYEQYF
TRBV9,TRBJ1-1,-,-,TGTGCCAGCAGCCAGGGGATCCACCACGGACGGGACACTGAAGCTTTCTTT,CASSQGIHHGRDTEAFF
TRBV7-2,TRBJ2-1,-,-,TGTGCCAGCAGCCTAAAGCCTCTAACTGACTCCTACAATGAGCAGTTCTTC,CASSLKPLTDSYNEQFF
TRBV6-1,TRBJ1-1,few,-,TGTGCCAGCAGTGACAGGGGCACTGAAGCTTTCTTT,CASSDRGTEAFF
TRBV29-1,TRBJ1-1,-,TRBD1,TGCAGCGCCGACAGGGGGGTTGGTACTGAAGCTTTCTTT,CSADRGVGTEAFF
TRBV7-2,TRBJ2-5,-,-,TGTGCCAGCAGCTTACCTAGCGTGGAGACCCAGTACTTC,CASSLPSVETQYF
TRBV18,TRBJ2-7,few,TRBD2,TGTGCCAGCTCACCCCCGGGAGGGGACTACGAGCAGTACTTC,CASSPPGGDYEQYF
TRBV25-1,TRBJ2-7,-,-,TGTGCCAGCAGTGGACCCGGAGTGCATCGCGAGCAGTACTTC,CASSGPGVHREQYF
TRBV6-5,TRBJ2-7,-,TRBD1,TGTGCCAGCGGAGGAAGGACAGGGGGCTACGAGCAGTACTTC,CASGGRTGGYEQYF
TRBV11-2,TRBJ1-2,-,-,TGTGCCAGCAGCTATATTAACTATGGCTACACCTTC,CASSYINYGYTF
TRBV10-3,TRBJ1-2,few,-,TGTGCCATCAGTGAGAAGCAGGCCTTGTACACCTTC,CAISEKQALYTF
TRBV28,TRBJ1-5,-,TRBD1,TGTGCCAGCAGGGGACAGGGGAGGGGGAATCAGCCCCAGCATTTT,CASRGQGRGNQPQHF
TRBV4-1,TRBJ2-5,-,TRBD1,TGCGCCAGCAGCGGGACAGGGAAACAAGAGACCCAGTACTTC,CASSGTGKQETQYF
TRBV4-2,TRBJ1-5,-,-,TGTGCCAGCAGCCGACGAAGGGGAGGGGATCAGCCCCAGCATTTT,CASSRRRGGDQPQHF
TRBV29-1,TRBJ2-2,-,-,TGCAGCGTTGGACTCACTTCGACCGGGGAGCTGTTTTTT,CSVGLTSTGELFF
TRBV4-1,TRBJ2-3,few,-,TGCGCCAGCAGCCAACTGTCTAGCACAGATACGCAGTATTTT,CASSQLSSTDTQYF
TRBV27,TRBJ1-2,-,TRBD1,TGTGCCAGCAGGGGACAGGCTAACTATGGCTACACCTTC,CASRGQANYGYTF
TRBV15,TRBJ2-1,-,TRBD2,TGTGCCACCAACGCGGGAGGGGGTGAGCAGTTCTTC,CATNAGGGEQFF
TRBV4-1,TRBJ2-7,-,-,TGCGCCAGCAGCCAAGAGGTCAAGGGGCGCGAGCAGTACTTC,CASSQEVKGREQYF
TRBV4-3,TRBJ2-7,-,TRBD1,TGCGCCAGCAGCCAAACAGGGGGGTGGTGCGAGCAGTACTTC,CASSQTGGWCEQYF
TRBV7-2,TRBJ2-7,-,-,TGTGCCAGCAGCTTAGATCTTTCCTACGAGCAGTACTTC,CASSLDLSYEQYF
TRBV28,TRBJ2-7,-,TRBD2,TGTGCCAGCAGTCCCCGACTAGCTACCTACGAGCAGTACTTC,CASSPRLATYEQYF